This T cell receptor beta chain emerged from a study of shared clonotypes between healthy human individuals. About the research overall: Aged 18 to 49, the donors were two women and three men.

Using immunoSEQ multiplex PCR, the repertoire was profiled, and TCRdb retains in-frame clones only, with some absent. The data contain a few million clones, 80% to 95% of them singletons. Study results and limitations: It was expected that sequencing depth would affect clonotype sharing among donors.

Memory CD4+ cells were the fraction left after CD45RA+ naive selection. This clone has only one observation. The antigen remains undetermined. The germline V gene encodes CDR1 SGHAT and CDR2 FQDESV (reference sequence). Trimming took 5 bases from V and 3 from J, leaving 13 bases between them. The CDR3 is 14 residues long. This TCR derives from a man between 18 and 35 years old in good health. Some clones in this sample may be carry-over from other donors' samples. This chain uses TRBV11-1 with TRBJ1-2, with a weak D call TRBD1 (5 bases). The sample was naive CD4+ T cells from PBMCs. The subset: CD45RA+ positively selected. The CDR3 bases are TGTGCCAGCAGCCTCCGCCCGGGGGACTATGGCTACACCTTC. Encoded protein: CASSLRPGDYGYTF. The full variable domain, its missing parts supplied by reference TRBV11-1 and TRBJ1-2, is EAEVAQSPRYKITEKSQAVAFWCDPISGHATLYWYRQILGQGPELLVQFQDESVVDDSQLPKDRFSAERLKGVDSTLKIQPAELGDSAMYLCASSLRPGDYGYTFGSGTRLTVV.